The 14 T cell receptor beta chains given below trace back to one sample, sequenced in a study of shared clonotypes between healthy human individuals. It was CD45RO-negative cells, positively selected for CCR7, that made up naive CD8 cells, with terminally differentiated effector memory CD45RA+ cells excluded. Sequencing was performed with immunoSEQ multiplex PCR; in TCRdb, only in-frame clones are kept and a portion is missing. The sample shows around 2.1 million clones, 90% to 95% of them seen only once. Sequencing input: naive CD8+ T cells from PBMCs. All receptors derive from a man in his late teens or twenties in good health. Some clones in this sample may be carry-over from other donors' samples.

This chain links TRBV19 with TRBJ1-1; no clear D. The CDR3 length is 13 residues. The ends were cut back, 1 base at V and 12 bases at J, with 15 bases in the middle. Germline CDR1 LNHDA, CDR2 SQIVND (reference sequence). CDR3 sequence reads: CASSIGAPSGTFF. The CDR3, as DNA: TGTGCCAGTAGTATAGGGGCCCCCTCAGGAACTTTCTTT.

The chain uses TRBV25-1 and TRBJ2-7; 7 bases line up with TRBD1. The germline gives CDR1 MGHDK, CDR2 SYGVNS. The CDR3 extends over 15 amino acids. V dropped 7 bases and J dropped 5; count of bases not matched to a gene: 14. CDR3 protein: CASTQTGNSRNEQYF. CDR3 DNA sequence: TGTGCCAGCACTCAGACAGGGAACAGCAGGAACGAGCAGTACTTC.

The chain has TRBV27 and TRBJ2-2; D is ambiguous. The V end was cut by 2 bases, the J end by 7 bases, with 11 bases between. CDR3 size: 14 residues. Germline lookup yields CDR1 MNHEY and CDR2 SMNVEV (reference sequence). The DNA for the CDR3 is TGTGCCAGCAGTTTAAACCCCGGTGGCGGGGAGCTGTTTTTT. Translated, it gives CASSLNPGGGELFF.

This chain connects TRBV19 to TRBJ2-7, with D tentatively TRBD1 (5 bases). CDR3 length: 16 amino acids. Trimming stripped 2 bases from V and 5 bases from J, with 19 bases between. Per germline, CDR1 LNHDA and CDR2 SQIVND (reference sequence). CDR3 region: CASSITPPTERDEQYF. CDR3 in DNA: TGTGCCAGTAGTATAACTCCCCCGACAGAAAGGGACGAGCAGTACTTC.

This clone came up a few times. The V gene is TRBV27, the J gene TRBJ1-4; tentatively, D is TRBD1 (6 bases). The V end was cut by 8 bases, the J end by 12 bases, with 22 bases between. In germline, CDR1 is MNHEY, CDR2 SMNVEV (reference sequence). The CDR3 covers 14 residues. CDR3 in amino acids: CASRYRVAGEELFF. The CDR3 DNA follows: TGTGCCAGCCGCTACAGGGTTGCGGGGGAGGAACTGTTTTTT.

As concerns this clone: Other DNA sequences in this sample translate to the same CDR3. The V and J genes are TRBV9 and TRBJ2-1; D call uncertain. Germline V gives CDR1 SGDLS, CDR2 YYNGEE. This CDR3 has 13 residues. The V gene lost 3 bases and the J gene lost 3 bases, with 7 bases spanning the gap. The CDR3 DNA is TGTGCCAGCAGCGCTTCTAGCTACAATGAGCAGTTCTTC. Protein product: CASSASSYNEQFF. The full variable domain, completed using reference TRBV9 and TRBJ2-1, is DSGVTQTPKHLITATGQRVTLRCSPRSGDLSVYWYQQSLDQGLQFLIQYYNGEERAKGNILERFSAQQFPDLHSELNLSSLELGDSALYFCASSASSYNEQFFGPGTRLTVL.

The chain uses TRBV29-1 and TRBJ2-5; D is uncertain. The CDR3 spans 13 residues. Looked up from germline, CDR1 is SQVTM and CDR2 is ANQGSEA. Deletions cut 4 bases from V and 4 bases from J, with 13 bases between. CDR3 nucleotide sequence: TGCAGCGTTGCAGCTGCAACGGGAGAGACCCAGTACTTC. It specifies CSVAAATGETQYF.

This chain links TRBV7-9 with TRBJ1-2; 9 nucleotides match TRBD1. The V gene's germline CDR1 is SEHNR and CDR2 FQNEAQ (reference sequence). The CDR3 runs 13 residues. V lost 4 bases, J lost 8 bases, and 5 bases stayed unmatched. This CDR3 reads CASSSGQGLGYTF. CDR3 sequence (DNA): TGTGCCAGCAGCTCGGGACAGGGCCTGGGCTACACCTTC. The full variable domain, with the rest looked up from reference TRBV7-9 and TRBJ1-2, is DTGVSQNPRHKITKRGQNVTFRCDPISEHNRLYWYRQTLGQGPEFLTYFQNEAQLEKSRLLSDRFSAERPKGSFSTLEIQRTEQGDSAMYLCASSSGQGLGYTFGSGTRLTVV.

As concerns this clone: Other nucleotide sequences in the sample specify the same CDR3. The chain couples TRBV30 to TRBJ2-2; D remains unclear. CDR1 GTSNPN and CDR2 SVGIG come from the germline V gene (reference sequence). V was clipped by 0 bases and J by 5 bases, with 4 bases between them. The CDR3 contains 12 residues. CDR3 in amino acids: CAWSVFTGELFF. In DNA form, the CDR3 reads TGTGCCTGGAGTGTATTTACCGGGGAGCTGTTTTTT.

This clone appeared a single time. The DNA is omitted, as the CDR3 cannot be located on it reliably, and the CDR3 follows TCRdb's listing. This sequence joins TRBV28 and TRBJ1-1. Germline CDR1 is MDHEN and CDR2 is SYDVKM. The CDR3 is 15 amino acids in total, end residues counted. This CDR3 reads CASSELRGRHTEAFF.

This chain connects TRBV6-6 to TRBJ2-7; D is uncertain. V lost 6 bases to trimming and J lost 4 bases, with 22 bases between them. Per germline, CDR1 MNHNY and CDR2 SVGAGI (reference sequence). The CDR3 contains 16 residues. The CDR3 DNA follows: TGTGCCAGCAGCCACATCGTAGCATTCGGAATGTACGAGCAGTACTTC. It codes for CASSHIVAFGMYEQYF.

On this clone: Other DNA sequences in the same sample also yield this CDR3. This rearrangement joins TRBV27 to TRBJ2-7; 7 bases fit TRBD2. Germline V gene lookup returns CDR1 MNHEY and CDR2 SMNVEV (reference sequence). This CDR3 contains 13 residues. The V and J ends lost 5 bases and 2 bases, in that order; junction bases with no gene match: 3. The CDR3 loop is CASSPSGTYEQYF. CDR3 nucleotides: TGTGCCAGCAGTCCTAGCGGTACCTACGAGCAGTACTTC.

The rearrangement joins TRBV10-3 to TRBJ2-7; TRBD1 matches at 9 bases. The CDR3 is 15 residues long. V shed 6 bases, J shed 4 bases, and the junction held 10 bases outside the gene matches. CDR1 ENHRY and CDR2 SYGVKD come from the germline V gene. The CDR3 bases are TGTGCCATCAGGAGGGAAGGGACAGGGCTTTACGAGCAGTACTTC. Its protein is CAIRREGTGLYEQYF.

The chain has TRBV7-9 and TRBJ1-1; D might be TRBD1 (6 bases). The V gene's germline CDR1 is SEHNR and CDR2 FQNEAQ (reference sequence). V was shortened by 4 bases and J by 0 bases, with 15 bases between the two germline ends. The CDR3 loop spans 16 amino acids. The CDR3 spells CASSYRTGHLNTEAFF. The CDR3 DNA is TGTGCCAGCAGCTACAGGACGGGACACTTGAACACTGAAGCTTTCTTT.